This TCR beta chain was sequenced for a study of blood T cell repertoires in COVID-19. As for the study in general: PBMCs, B-cell-depleted T cells, or T cells were the source of the cDNA or gDNA that made up the material.

The V gene's germline CDR1 is SEHNR and CDR2 FQNEAQ (reference sequence). This CDR3 has 14 amino acids. With V trimmed by 5 bases and J by 5 bases, 9 bases remained unmatched. Patients from Seattle were sampled longitudinally, starting during active infection. The assay was immunoSEQ multiplex PCR, and TCRdb's table has in-frame clones only and misses some. This sample has 200,000 to 300,000 clones; 70% to 90% occur once, and the top ten carry 4.5% to 5.5%. Material for sequencing was peripheral blood. The TCR originated in a man over 45 with COVID-19, enrolled during active disease. J is TRBJ2-7 and V is TRBV7-9; TRBD1 matches 7 bases. This chain's CDR3 is CASSGDLDRHEQYF. The CDR3 DNA follows: TGTGCCAGCAGCGGTGATTTGGACAGGCACGAGCAGTACTTC.